The rows below give T cell receptor beta chains drawn from one sample of a study of a mutant IDH1 vaccine in newly diagnosed glioma. Data came from immunoSEQ multiplex PCR; TCRdb stores just in-frame clones and leaves some out. The repertoire consists of tens of thousands of clones, with almost 85% occurring once and the leading ten covering roughly 13%. No cognate antigen is known for these TCRs. Specimen: PBMCs, collected from a glioma patient whose treatment included an IDH1 peptide vaccine. These receptors were obtained from a man younger than 45 with glioma. CDR3s include the opening cysteine and the closing phenylalanine or tryptophan. Only part of the rows carry a size: once, few, many, or a class if the clone is expanded.

>NA|TRBJ2-7|TRBV4-1
CASSPRDRVDGYEQYF
>few|TRBJ1-5|TRBV5-6
CASAKGDGNQPQHF
>few|TRBJ1-5|TRBV4-2
CASSQDPGSGQPQHF
>NA|TRBJ2-6|TRBV5-1
CASSSAGPSGANVLTF
>NA|TRBJ2-2|TRBV7-7
CASSLDPNTGELFF
>NA|TRBJ1-2|TRBV5-8
CASSLEMAPWNGYTF
>NA|TRBJ2-1|TRBV7-9
CASSGGQAFNEQFF
>NA|TRBJ1-2|TRBV5-6
CASSSPGSDVANYGYTF
>NA|TRBJ2-3|TRBV7-2
CASSLSFAGGWTDTQYF
>few|TRBJ1-1|TRBV9
CASSVNPSYATLSNTEAFF
>few|TRBJ1-1|TRBV7-9
CASSLSRGTEAFF
>once|TRBJ1-2|TRBV6-5
CASSYSIGAKGGYTF
>NA|TRBJ2-1|TRBV29-1
CSVEVFKEEASSYNEQFF
>NA|TRBJ1-3|TRBV14
CASSQDGRTGNTIYF
>NA|TRBJ1-2|TRBV27
CASSPRDRPLYGYTF
>NA|TRBJ2-1|TRBV11-2
CASARLAGVNNEQFF
>NA|TRBJ1-5|TRBV5-8
CASSLGKPNREQPQHF
>NA|TRBJ1-2|TRBV19
CASSALLNSYGYTF
>medium-sized|TRBJ2-7|TRBV2
CASSEDGAYEQYF
>NA|TRBJ2-1|TRBV9
CASSISGSAYNEQFF
>NA|TRBJ2-1|TRBV7-9
CASSSGQGGINEQFF
>once|TRBJ2-1|TRBV7-9
CASRVPQARGSEQFF
>few|TRBJ1-1|TRBV6-5
CASSYRVYTEAFF
>few|TRBJ1-1|TRBV7-9
CASSFGVEAFF
>NA|TRBJ1-1|TRBV27
CASSSQPNTEAFF
>once|TRBJ2-7|TRBV7-9
CASSFSRTYSYEQYF
>NA|TRBJ2-2|TRBV6-5
CASSRGSTGELFF
>NA|TRBJ1-2|TRBV2
CASIGTDGYTF
>NA|TRBJ2-5|TRBV4-1
CASSQGTLDQETQYF
>NA|TRBJ2-1|TRBV18
CASSPTRAGGGHEQFF
>NA|TRBJ1-3|TRBV5-1
CASSSYSERVPGNTIYF
>once|TRBJ2-7|TRBV5-6
CASSGLYYEQYF
>once|TRBJ2-5|TRBV7-9
CASSFPNRGETQYF
>NA|TRBJ1-4|TRBV10-3
CAISEGATNEKLFF
>NA|TRBJ2-1|TRBV5-1
CASSSGTSNSNEQFF
>NA|TRBJ1-2|TRBV5-1
CASSPDTANYGYTF
>NA|TRBJ1-1|TRBV5-1
CASSNKTGRTEAFF
>NA|TRBJ2-2|TRBV5-6
CASSLGPNTGELFF
>NA|TRBJ1-3|TRBV6-5
CASSYRLSSGNTIYF
>NA|TRBJ2-1|TRBV6-5
CASKRIAENNEQFF
>NA|TRBJ1-2|TRBV6-5
CASSYQTGTYAYGYTF
>NA|TRBJ1-2|TRBV29-1
CSVEGQASGYGYTF
>NA|TRBJ1-1|TRBV6-6
CASGDRAGNTEAFF
>NA|TRBJ1-1|TRBV9
CASSVGSDNTEAFF
>NA|TRBJ1-2|TRBV12-5
CASGSPGTGLYGYTF
>NA|TRBJ1-1|TRBV5-5
CASSFRPSVDTEAFF
>NA|TRBJ1-5|TRBV6-1
CASSGTQGPDQPQHF
>NA|TRBJ2-1|TRBV7-9
CASSLRVSTYNEQFF
>NA|TRBJ2-1|TRBV19
CASSIAGGTGAEQFF
>NA|TRBJ2-7|TRBV5-4
CASSTPSGAGYEQYF